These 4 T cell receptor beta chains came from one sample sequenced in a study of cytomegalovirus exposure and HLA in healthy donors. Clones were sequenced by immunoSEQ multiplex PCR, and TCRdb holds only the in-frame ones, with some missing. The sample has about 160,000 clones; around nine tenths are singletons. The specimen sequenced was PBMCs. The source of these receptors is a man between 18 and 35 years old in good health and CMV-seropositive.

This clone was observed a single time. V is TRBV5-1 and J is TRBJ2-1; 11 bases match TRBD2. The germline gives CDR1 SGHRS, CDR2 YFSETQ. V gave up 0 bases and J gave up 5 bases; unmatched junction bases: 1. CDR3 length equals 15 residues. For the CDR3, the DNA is TGCGCCAGCAGCTTGGGACTAGCGGGGAACAATGAGCAGTTCTTC. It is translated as CASSLGLAGNNEQFF. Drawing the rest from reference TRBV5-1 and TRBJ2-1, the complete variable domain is KAGVTQTPRYLIKTRGQQVTLSCSPISGHRSVSWYQQTPGQGLQFLFEYFSETQRNKGNFPGRFSGRQFSNSRSEMNVSTLELGDSALYLCASSLGLAGNNEQFFGPGTRLTVL.

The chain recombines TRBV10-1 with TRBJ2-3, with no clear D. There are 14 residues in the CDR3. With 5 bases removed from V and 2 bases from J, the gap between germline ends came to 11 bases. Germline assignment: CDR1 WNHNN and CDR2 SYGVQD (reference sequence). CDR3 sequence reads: CASSIEHHTDTQYF. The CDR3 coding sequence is TGCGCCAGCAGTATCGAACACCACACAGATACGCAGTATTTT.

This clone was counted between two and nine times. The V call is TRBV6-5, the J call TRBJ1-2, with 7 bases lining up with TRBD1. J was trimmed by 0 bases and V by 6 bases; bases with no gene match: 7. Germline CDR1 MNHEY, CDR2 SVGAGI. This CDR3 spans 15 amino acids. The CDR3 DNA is TGTGCCAGCAGACCCATCGACAGGGCTAACTATGGCTACACCTTC. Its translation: CASRPIDRANYGYTF.

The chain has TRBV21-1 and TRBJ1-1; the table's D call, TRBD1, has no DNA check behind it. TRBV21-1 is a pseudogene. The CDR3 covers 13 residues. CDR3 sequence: CASSKTPGTEAFF. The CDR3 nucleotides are TGTGCCAGCAGCAAAACTCCAGGCACTGAAGCTTTCTTT.